The T cell receptor beta chain described here comes from a study of cytomegalovirus exposure and HLA in healthy donors. Study summary: Caucasian-associated ancestry cluster membership applied to about 80% of several hundred genotyped donors.

The primer mix had 60 Vbeta and 13 Jbeta primers. Produced via immunoSEQ multiplex PCR; TCRdb's table is partial and in-frame only. The sample has about 160,000 clones; roughly 75% are singletons. CDR1 and CDR2 (germline): SGHTA, FQGTGA. Trimming removed 1 base from V and 4 bases from J, with 10 bases in between. This CDR3 has 14 amino acids. The J gene is TRBJ1-1, the V gene TRBV7-3; no reliable D call. Sequenced input: PBMCs. The sequence was obtained from a male donor in good health and CMV-seronegative. CDR3: CASSLKPSGTEAFF. The CDR3 DNA sequence: TGTGCCAGCAGCTTAAAACCCTCAGGCACTGAAGCTTTCTTT.